The rows below give T cell receptor beta chains drawn from one sample of a study of blood T cell repertoires in COVID-19. TCRdb keeps only in-frame clones here, not all; method: immunoSEQ multiplex PCR. Of over 200,000 clones detected, roughly 87% appear once; the ten largest clones hold approximately 0.8%. Sequencing used peripheral blood. Source of these receptors: a woman under 40 with acute or convalescent COVID-19. CDR3s include the opening cysteine and the closing phenylalanine or tryptophan. The order of the fields is D gene, J gene, CDR3 length, V gene, CDR3 protein. A D gene is named only where the DNA matches it firmly.

TRBD1,TRBJ1-3,17,TRBV18,CASSSWRDRPSGNTIYF
.,TRBJ1-2,12,TRBV6-5,CASITGIYGYTF
TRBD2,TRBJ2-3,14,TRBV2,CAILAGGVTDTQYF
TRBD2,TRBJ2-1,17,TRBV3-1/TRBV3-2,CASSQVQPGGSYNEQFF
TRBD2,TRBJ2-7,15,TRBV14,CASSPFGGGSYEQYF
.,TRBJ2-1,19,TRBV21-1,CASSKPPPPLADYYNEQFF
TRBD2,TRBJ2-3,14,TRBV6-1,CASSWGLDSDTQYF
.,TRBJ1-3,13,TRBV19,CASSTHSGNTIYF
.,TRBJ1-1,14,TRBV7-3,CASSPPDMNTEAFF
.,TRBJ2-2,15,TRBV9,CASSVQSRNTGELFF
.,TRBJ2-5,14,TRBV3-1/TRBV3-2,CASSQGARGETQYF
.,TRBJ2-7,16,TRBV18,CASSPLHSGKSYEQYF
.,TRBJ1-6,16,TRBV9,CASSDRVSSYNSPLHF
.,TRBJ1-3,13,TRBV27,CASSRVYGNTIYF
.,TRBJ2-2,14,TRBV15,CATSRGGVTGELFF
TRBD1,TRBJ1-5,17,TRBV23-1,CASSQFGRDRINQPQHF
TRBD2,TRBJ2-1,13,TRBV30,CAWRSGRPNEQFF
.,TRBJ2-1,10,TRBV27,CEPCRGEQFF
.,TRBJ2-7,15,TRBV6-5,CASSLGAAFSYEQYF
.,TRBJ2-7,17,TRBV11-2,CASSLEVVASAFYEQYF
TRBD1,TRBJ1-2,15,TRBV5-4,CASSLGGQGAGGYTF
TRBD1,TRBJ2-3,18,TRBV12-5,CASGFAPGDRASTDTQYF
TRBD2,TRBJ2-7,15,TRBV7-2,CASSPRSREIYEQYF
.,TRBJ1-5,15,TRBV7-8,CASSLVGQGGQPQHF
.,TRBJ1-2,13,TRBV30,CAWSVFSAGDYTF
TRBD1,TRBJ2-7,17,TRBV18,CASSPLKDSTGSYEQYF
.,TRBJ2-7,14,TRBV27,CASSFVDSRYEQYF
TRBD1,TRBJ2-3,15,TRBV30,CAWSVQTGVADTQYF
TRBD2,TRBJ2-7,15,TRBV4-3,CASSQGAGVHREQYF
.,TRBJ2-3,16,TRBV27,CASSLSPWTGTDTQYF
TRBD2,TRBJ2-3,15,TRBV19,CASSGLATSTDTQYF
TRBD2,TRBJ2-5,14,TRBV7-2,CASSATSGRETQYF
TRBD2,TRBJ2-5,20,TRBV19,CASSRTGLGLAGGKGETQYF
.,TRBJ1-2,14,TRBV9,CASSPGTYNYGYTF
TRBD1,TRBJ1-5,16,TRBV19,CASSAPGQRTNQPQHF
.,TRBJ1-2,15,TRBV6-5,CASINQTVPNYGYTF
.,TRBJ1-6,16,TRBV3-1/TRBV3-2,CASSQVHSSYNSPLHF
.,TRBJ2-7,12,TRBV29-1,CSVEDRGSGQYF
TRBD2,TRBJ2-3,15,TRBV7-2,CASSLASGRADTQYF
TRBD2,TRBJ2-1,16,TRBV9,CASSALLAGAHSEQFF